Each of the 15 T cell receptor beta chains below was sequenced from the same sample in a study of T-cell reconstitution after alpha-beta-depleted transplantation in children. The library targeted TCRbeta and was prepared with unique molecular identifiers. TCRdb called the PCR reads again in MiXCR, with one record for every CDR3 protein. The repertoire holds 98,000 or so distinct CDR3 sequences, with 5% to 7% as singletons. The sequencing used PBMCs, mostly from graft donor cells, collected 360 days after TCRalphabeta/CD19-depleted stem cell transplant. These receptors came from a male patient between 2 and 10 years old who had a stem cell transplant for acute lymphoblastic leukemia, so the T cells may come from the graft donor.

The V call is TRBV28, the J call TRBJ2-7; 10 positions match TRBD1. Germline lookup yields CDR1 MDHEN and CDR2 SYDVKM. V lost 4 bases and J lost 5; bases outside the gene matches: 8. The CDR3 has 15 amino acids. CDR3 in DNA: TGTGCCAGCAGTTGGGATGGGACAGGGGCCAACGAGCAGTACTTC. It yields the protein CASSWDGTGANEQYF.

Only a few counts were recorded for this clonotype. The chain is built from TRBV15 and TRBJ2-3; the D is unclear. Germline CDR1 reads LNHNV; CDR2 reads YYDKDF (reference sequence). The CDR3 consists of 15 residues. V dropped 0 bases and J dropped 4 bases, with 11 bases sitting between them. The CDR3 sequence: CATSREEGWADTQYF. The CDR3 coding sequence is TGTGCCACCAGCAGAGAAGAAGGGTGGGCAGATACGCAGTATTTT. Full variable domain (outside the CDR3, taken from reference TRBV15 and TRBJ2-3): DAMVIQNPRYQVTQFGKPVTLSCSQTLNHNVMYWYQQKSSQAPKLLFHYYDKDFNNEADTPDNFQSRRPNTSFCFLDIRSPGLGDTAMYLCATSREEGWADTQYFGPGTRLTVL.

This CDR3 reads CASRGTGKGYGYTF. CDR3 bases: TGTGCCAGCCGGGGGACAGGGAAGGGCTATGGCTACACCTTC. The chain combines TRBV28 with TRBJ1-2, with 9 bases aligning to TRBD1. Trimming removed 8 bases from V and 4 bases from J; junction bases left unmatched: 8. This CDR3 comprises 14 residues. The V gene's germline CDR1 is MDHEN and CDR2 SYDVKM.

This CDR3 reads CASSVPTEQGRETQYF. In nucleotides, the CDR3 is TGTGCCAGCAGCGTCCCGACCGAACAGGGGAGGGAGACCCAGTACTTC. The chain couples TRBV9 to TRBJ2-5; possible D gene TRBD1, 7 bases. The CDR3 covers 16 residues. Germline V lookup: CDR1 SGDLS, CDR2 YYNGEE. Between the trimmed V and J ends, which lost 2 bases and 5 bases, there was a span of 19 bases.

This clonotype has more than one count but fewer than ten. V usage is TRBV6-2 or TRBV6-3 and J usage is TRBJ2-7, with 9 bases identical to TRBD1. The CDR3 has 13 amino acids. V gave up 5 bases and J gave up 3 bases; unmatched junction bases: 2. The germline CDR1 and CDR2 sequences are MNHEY and SVGEGT. CDR3 in amino acids: CASSTGGFYEQYF. CDR3 nucleotide sequence: TGTGCCAGCAGTACAGGGGGCTTCTACGAGCAGTACTTC.

This clonotype was detected many times. This chain joins TRBV18 and TRBJ2-7; D is ambiguous. V was trimmed by 5 bases and J by 7 bases, leaving 12 bases between them. There are 12 residues in the CDR3. Per the germline V gene, CDR1 is KGHSH and CDR2 is LQKENI. CDR3 amino acids: CASSSDRVEQYF. In nucleotides, the CDR3 is TGTGCCAGCTCATCGGACCGGGTAGAGCAGTACTTC. The whole variable domain, filled in from reference TRBV18 and TRBJ2-7, reads NAGVMQNPRHLVRRRGQEARLRCSPMKGHSHVYWYRQLPEEGLKFMVYLQKENIIDESGMPKERFSAEFPKEGPSILRIQQVVRGDSAAYFCASSSDRVEQYFGPGTRLTVT.

Remarks on this clonotype: This could be a read error, since a much larger clone is one nucleotide away. This rearrangement joins TRBV27 to TRBJ2-7, with unresolved D. Germline-derived CDR1 and CDR2 are MNHEY and SMNVEV (reference sequence). This CDR3 has 13 amino acids. The CDR3 DNA follows: TGTGCCAGCAGTTTACTGGAAGGCTACAAGCAGTACTTC. This codes for CASSLLEGYKQYF.

A note on this clonotype: A much larger clone is a single base away; this may be a read error. The CDR3 protein is CSASGRTSSTDTQYF. The CDR3 DNA follows: TGCAGTGCTAGTGGCAGAACCTCTAGCACAGATACGCAGTATTTT. The chain links TRBV20-1 to TRBJ2-3; the D is unclear. Germline lookup yields CDR1 DFQATT and CDR2 SNEGSKA (reference sequence). The CDR3 extends over 15 amino acids. V shed 3 bases and J shed 0 bases, with 13 bases lying between them.

This rearrangement joins TRBV14 to TRBJ2-6; D unresolved. The CDR3 runs 15 residues. Germline CDR1 SGHDN, CDR2 FVKESK. V lost 6 bases, J lost 0 bases, and 9 bases lay in between. As DNA, the CDR3 is TGTGCCAGCAGTTTTTTTTCCTCTGGGGCCAACGTCCTGACTTTC. Its translation: CASSFFSSGANVLTF.

This clonotype appeared many times. This chain uses TRBV12-3 or TRBV12-4 with TRBJ2-1, with a tentative D call TRBD2 (6 bases). This CDR3 is built from 15 residues. V lost 5 bases to trimming and J lost 8 bases, with 19 bases between them. The CDR3 here is CASSKVLAANHEQFF. The CDR3 bases are TGTGCCAGCAGTAAGGTCTTAGCGGCGAACCATGAGCAGTTCTTC.

Many counts were recorded for this clonotype. The chain uses TRBV12-3 or TRBV12-4 and TRBJ2-3; D gene uncertain. The ends were cut back, 0 bases at V and 5 bases at J, with 9 bases in the middle. CDR3 length: 14 residues. CDR3 region: CASSLAGRLDTQYF. As DNA, the CDR3 is TGTGCCAGCAGTTTAGCCGGACGGTTAGATACGCAGTATTTT.

This clonotype was found many times. The chain couples TRBV28 to TRBJ2-7; TRBD1 might be the D (6 bases). This CDR3 contains 13 residues. Trimming removed 2 bases at V and 5 bases at J, with 10 bases between. Germline CDR1 is MDHEN and CDR2 is SYDVKM. The chain's CDR3 is CASSLLQGNEQYF. The CDR3 DNA sequence: TGTGCCAGCAGTTTACTACAGGGAAACGAGCAGTACTTC.

This clonotype came up many times. The V gene is TRBV7-6, the J gene TRBJ2-4; the D is unclear. With 5 bases removed from V and 0 bases from J, the gap between germline ends came to 14 bases. The CDR3 length is 16 residues. Germline V CDR1 and CDR2: SGHVS, FNYEAQ. This chain's CDR3 is CASSPASVLAKNIQYF. In DNA, the CDR3 is TGTGCCAGCAGCCCCGCTTCCGTTTTAGCCAAAAACATTCAGTACTTC.

Many counts were recorded for this clonotype. This chain uses TRBV29-1 with TRBJ1-2; TRBD1 matches 8 bases. Germline CDR1 and CDR2: SQVTM and ANQGSEA. J lost 8 bases, V lost 2 bases, and 10 bases had no gene match. The CDR3 covers 14 residues. CDR3 residues: CSVERDRLLLGYTF. The CDR3 DNA reads as TGCAGCGTTGAAAGGGACAGGCTCCTCCTAGGCTACACCTTC.

This clonotype was seen at least ten times. V gene TRBV28 combines with J gene TRBJ2-7; no clear D gene. Germline CDR1 and CDR2: MDHEN and SYDVKM. V was pared by 10 bases and J by 1 base, with 14 bases between. The CDR3 totals 13 residues. The CDR3 spells CATEPGFSYEQYF. The CDR3 bases are TGTGCCACCGAACCCGGGTTTTCCTACGAGCAGTACTTC.